This T cell receptor beta chain appears in the sequencing data of a study of T cells in Graves' hyperthyroidism and ophthalmopathy. V was pared by 5 bases and J by 10 bases, with 8 bases of the junction left unmatched. CDR1 is MGHRA, CDR2 YSYEKL, per germline. This CDR3 comprises 15 residues. The TCR beta CDR3 regions underwent amplification using RNA transcripts as the source. The study used the HTBI primer set for a first-round RT-PCR of the TCR CDR3. Via MiXCR, TCRdb re-called the multiplex PCR reads, giving one row per CDR3 protein. This sample carries some 600,000 distinct CDR3 sequences, about 14% of them seen once, and the ten largest clones take around 5.4%. This clonotype was counted many times.

This TCR was recovered from a woman in her 30s with Graves' hyperthyroidism that later progressed to Graves' ophthalmopathy. Sequenced input: blood. This sequence joins TRBV4-1 and TRBJ2-1; 13 bases are a match to TRBD2. The CDR3, as DNA: TGCGCCAGCAGCGAACTAGCGGGAGGGCAGGGAGAGCAGTTCTTC. The encoded protein is CASSELAGGQGEQFF.